The 18 T cell receptor beta chains below all came from one sample that was sequenced in a study of blood T cell repertoires in COVID-19. Measured with immunoSEQ multiplex PCR; TCRdb has only the in-frame clones, and not every one. The sample shows roughly 500,000 clones, 80% to 90% of them seen only once. Sequencing was carried out using peripheral blood. The receptors originated from a human donor in a cohort sampled during active COVID-19.

The chain recombines TRBV28 with TRBJ1-2, with TRBD1 identical over 8 bases. Trimming cost V 3 bases and J 2 bases; bases outside gene matches: 8. CDR1 MDHEN and CDR2 SYDVKM come from the germline V gene. The CDR3 length is 16 residues. CDR3 sequence reads: CASSFEAGGYNYGYTF. The CDR3 region has the DNA TGTGCCAGCAGTTTTGAGGCAGGGGGCTACAACTATGGCTACACCTTC.

V usage is TRBV11-2 and J usage is TRBJ1-2; 9 bases align to TRBD1. J was trimmed by 8 bases and V by 6 bases; bases with no gene match: 7. CDR1 is SGHAT, CDR2 FQNNGV, per germline. The CDR3 loop spans 13 amino acids. The DNA of the CDR3 is TGTGCCAGCAGTAACAGGGGGCTGGGAGGCTACACCTTC. Encoded protein: CASSNRGLGGYTF.

The genes are TRBV3-1 (or the pseudogene TRBV3-2) and TRBJ2-7; 8 nucleotides align to TRBD2. The germline CDR1 and CDR2 sequences are LGHDT and YNNKEL (reference sequence). The CDR3 has 16 amino acids. The V segment lost 0 bases and the J segment 1 base; nucleotides outside the gene matches: 5. CDR3 sequence: CASSQDKREPSYEQYF. In DNA form, the CDR3 reads TGTGCCAGCAGCCAAGATAAGCGGGAGCCATCCTACGAGCAGTACTTC.

V and J are TRBV25-1 and TRBJ2-1; D is undetermined. V was pared by 5 bases and J by 6 bases, with 5 bases between. Germline assignment: CDR1 MGHDK and CDR2 SYGVNS. This CDR3 spans 11 amino acids. This CDR3 is CASSYLNEQFF. In DNA, the CDR3 is TGTGCCAGCAGTTATCTCAATGAGCAGTTCTTC.

CDR3 in amino acids: CATSRESLGLEQYF. In nucleotides, the CDR3 is TGTGCCACCAGCAGAGAATCGCTGGGGCTCGAGCAGTACTTC. The chain recombines TRBV15 with TRBJ2-7, with D tentatively TRBD1 (5 bases). V was trimmed by 0 bases and J by 6 bases, leaving 12 bases between them. The CDR3 extends over 14 amino acids. Germline V gene sequence: CDR1 LNHNV, CDR2 YYDKDF (reference sequence).

The chain joins TRBV30 to TRBJ1-2; D gene uncertain. Trimming stripped 1 base from V and 0 bases from J, with 12 bases between. The CDR3 spans 15 residues. Germline-derived CDR1 and CDR2 are GTSNPN and SVGIG (reference sequence). CDR3 in amino acids: CAWSALLNTNYGYTF. CDR3 bases: TGTGCCTGGAGTGCCCTCCTTAATACTAACTATGGCTACACCTTC. The full variable domain, with the rest looked up from reference TRBV30 and TRBJ1-2, is SQTIHQWPATLVQPVGSPLSLECTVEGTSNPNLYWYRQAAGRGLQLLFYSVGIGQISSEVPQNLSASRPQDRQFILSSKKLLLSDSGFYLCAWSALLNTNYGYTFGSGTRLTVV.

The J gene is TRBJ2-7, the V gene TRBV3-1 (or the pseudogene TRBV3-2); D is possibly TRBD1 (8 bases). This CDR3 contains 14 residues. The V and J ends lost 11 bases and 5 bases respectively, with 22 bases between them. Germline CDR1 LGHDT, CDR2 YNNKEL (reference sequence). CDR3 sequence reads: CAERSGQGGNEQYF. The CDR3 nucleotides read TGTGCCGAGCGGTCCGGACAGGGAGGGAACGAGCAGTACTTC.

This sequence joins TRBV5-6 and TRBJ2-5; D is undetermined. The CDR3 runs 14 residues. V was pared by 1 base and J by 3 bases, with 10 bases between. The germline gives CDR1 SGHDT, CDR2 YYEEEE. The CDR3 is CASSLIAIEETQYF. The CDR3 DNA follows: TGTGCCAGCAGCTTGATTGCAATAGAAGAGACCCAGTACTTC.

The chain has TRBV11-3 and TRBJ2-7, with D maybe TRBD1 (7 bases). Per the germline V gene, CDR1 is SGHNT and CDR2 is YENEEA. V lost 8 bases and J lost 8, with 16 bases in between. The CDR3 spans 12 residues. The CDR3 nucleotides read TGTGCCAGCTCCCAGGAGGGGGCCAAGCAGTACTTC. Its translation is CASSQEGAKQYF.

The CDR3 sequence: CAISEYGTGEETQYF. In DNA form, the CDR3 reads TGTGCCATCAGTGAGTACGGGACAGGGGAAGAGACCCAGTACTTC. V and J are TRBV10-3 and TRBJ2-5, with 10 positions matching TRBD1. Trimming removed 1 base from V and 3 bases from J; junction bases left unmatched: 2. This CDR3 has 15 residues. The V gene's germline CDR1 is ENHRY and CDR2 SYGVKD.

The chain combines TRBV3-1 (or the pseudogene TRBV3-2) with TRBJ1-3; 7 bases line up with TRBD1. Trimming removed 4 bases from V and 2 bases from J; junction bases left unmatched: 8. Germline V CDR1 and CDR2: LGHDT, YNNKEL (reference sequence). CDR3 length: 16 amino acids. The chain's CDR3 is CASSPGGWRAGNTIYF. The CDR3 DNA reads TGTGCCAGCAGCCCAGGGGGTTGGAGGGCTGGAAACACCATATATTTT.

In this sample, this clone turned up once. The chain uses TRBV6-1 and TRBJ2-3; 12 bases agree with TRBD2. This CDR3 comprises 16 residues. Germline V lookup: CDR1 MNHNS, CDR2 SASEGT. The V segment lost 2 bases and the J segment 8 bases; nucleotides outside the gene matches: 8. CDR3 DNA: TGTGCCAGCAGTGAAATTGTGACTAGCGGGAGAGGTACGCAGTATTTT. Translation gives CASSEIVTSGRGTQYF.

This rearrangement joins TRBV4-2 to TRBJ2-7; D possibly corresponds to TRBD2 (5 bases). With 4 bases removed from V and 4 bases from J, the gap between germline ends came to 20 bases. There are 16 residues in the CDR3. Germline V CDR1 and CDR2: LGHNA, YNFKEQ. In DNA, the CDR3 is TGTGCCAGCAGCCTCTCGGGCGGAGCGGTAACTTACGAGCAGTACTTC. It specifies CASSLSGGAVTYEQYF.

The chain carries TRBV5-6 and TRBJ2-3, with 8 bases fitting TRBD2. Losses at the gene ends were 5 bases for V and 1 base for J; bases not matched to a gene: 9. This CDR3 comprises 16 residues. Looked up from germline, CDR1 is SGHDT and CDR2 is YYEEEE. The CDR3 spells CASRIEASGRTDTQYF. The CDR3 DNA reads as TGTGCCAGCAGAATAGAGGCTAGCGGGCGCACAGATACGCAGTATTTT.

This CDR3 reads CASSLGLTSGEQFF. In nucleotides, the CDR3 is TGCGCCAGCAGCTTGGGCCTGACTAGCGGGGAGCAGTTCTTC. The rearrangement links TRBV5-1 to TRBJ2-1; TRBD2 matches at 10 bases. The germline V gene has CDR1 SGHRS and CDR2 YFSETQ. The V segment lost 0 bases and the J segment 10 bases; nucleotides outside the gene matches: 4. The CDR3 loop spans 14 amino acids.

This clone was found a few times. This sequence joins TRBV4-1 and TRBJ1-1, with 7 nucleotides matching TRBD1. V shed 4 bases, J shed 4 bases, and the junction held 6 bases outside the gene matches. Per the germline V gene, CDR1 is MGHRA and CDR2 is YSYEKL. The CDR3 runs to 14 residues. The CDR3 nucleotides are TGCGCCAGCAGCCTCGACAGGGATAGCACTGAAGCTTTCTTT. The encoded protein is CASSLDRDSTEAFF.

The V and J genes are TRBV7-2 and TRBJ2-5; weak D call: TRBD1 (6 bases). This CDR3 is 13 amino acids long. Trimming removed 2 bases at V and 5 bases at J, with 9 bases between. CDR1 and CDR2 (germline): SGHTA, FQGNSA. CDR3 sequence: CASSLQGWETQYF. As DNA, the CDR3 is TGTGCCAGCAGCTTACAGGGGTGGGAGACCCAGTACTTC.

About this clone itself: Germline and junction disagree at one end, which may indicate a read error. V is TRBV7-7 and J is TRBJ2-2; TRBD2 is a possible D gene (7 bases). The CDR3 totals 16 residues. CDR1 and CDR2 (germline): SSHAT, FNYEAQ (reference sequence). CDR3 coding DNA: TGTGCTAGCAGCTTAGGGGGGACTACCCTCACCGGGGAGCTGTTTTTT. Its protein is CASSLGGTTLTGELFF. The full variable domain, rest sourced from reference TRBV7-7 and TRBJ2-2, is GAGVSQSPRYKVTKRGQDVTLRCDPISSHATLYWYQQALGQGPEFLTYFNYEAQPDKSGLPSDRFSAERPEGSISTLTIQRTEQRDSAMYRCASSLGGTTLTGELFFGEGSRLTVL.